The rows below give T cell receptor beta chains drawn from one sample of a study of shared clonotypes between healthy human individuals. Clones were sequenced by immunoSEQ multiplex PCR, and TCRdb holds only the in-frame ones, with some missing. The table has roughly 760,000 clones, approximately 79% seen once; the top ten hold less than 2%. Material for sequencing was memory CD4+ T cells sorted from blood. The receptors come from a woman in her thirties in good health. Both conserved end residues are part of each CDR3. The D gene is left open where the match is weak. Expanded clones are given a class, and other clones once, few, many or no size at all.

TRBV10-2 - 14 - CASTTTGTYNEQFF
TRBV6-1 - 14 - CASSEPSWPYEQYF
TRBV28 - 12 - CASSAAGYGYTF
TRBV9 TRBD1 15 few CASTAFSGTGGEAFF
TRBV28 TRBD2 15 - CASSHGLAYYNEQFF
TRBV2 TRBD2 15 - CASSERASGEGEQFF
TRBV5-5 - 15 - CASSQGQGRSYGYTF
TRBV28 TRBD2 15 few CASSKAGGNHNEQFF
TRBV11-2 TRBD2 16 once CASSGVSVGRGDKQYF
TRBV28 - 15 - CASSFPTDRSYEQYF
TRBV5-1 - 14 - CASSRQGGSYEQYF
TRBV6-6 TRBD2 14 - CASSYRTSGDTQYF
TRBV5-1 - 14 few CASSLGTDGNTIYF
TRBV9 TRBD2 16 - CASSVGLAGVGETQYF
TRBV6-4 - 13 - CASSVAATGELFF
TRBV11-2 - 13 - CASSLADYTEAFF
TRBV7-9 TRBD1 17 few CASSLGGQARLQETQYF
TRBV6-5 TRBD2 14 - CATNSPREGGELFF
TRBV5-1 - 17 - CASSFGVGGFNSYEQYF
TRBV7-2 TRBD1 16 - CASSSQGAGYNSPLHF
TRBV2 - 17 few CASSPNARLGPNQPQHF
TRBV5-1 TRBD2 15 - CASSAGLAEAYEQYF
TRBV7-2 TRBD1 15 - CASSQGTGFSYEQYF
TRBV28 - 13 - CASIVNGGYEQYF
TRBV27 - 13 - CASRLGVSGELFF
TRBV7-2 - 12 - CASSSQNQPQHF
TRBV10-2 TRBD1 14 few CASSEGDSSYEQYF
TRBV10-3 TRBD2 18 - CAISESPGTSGRVYEQYF
TRBV30 TRBD1 16 many CAWSVLGTGSYNEQFF
TRBV18 - 14 - CASSPRPQNTEAFF
TRBV7-8 - 15 few CASSPLRDRKEKLFF
TRBV28 - 15 few CASSFSGYGANVLTF
TRBV4-1 - 12 - CASRRAGDTQYF
TRBV6-1 - 14 - CASRSGGGTDTQYF
TRBV19 TRBD2 19 - CASSIAGTSGRADYNEQFF
TRBV19 - 14 - CASSINGGSYEQYF
TRBV7-2 TRBD2 14 - CASSLKRESHEQYF
TRBV11-1 - 11 - CASSFGGELFF
TRBV9 - 13 - CASSSLQRNTIYF
TRBV5-1 TRBD1 14 - CASSLTGGSETQYF
TRBV5-5 - 12 - CASSSPIGELFF
TRBV19 TRBD1 14 - CASAMDRINQPQHF
TRBV7-9 TRBD2 14 few CASQGTRATGELFF
TRBV4-2 TRBD2 16 - CASSQDRDSGRDTQYF
TRBV7-8 TRBD1 16 - CASSLAGTGGSQPQHF
TRBV19 TRBD1 15 once CATDIGGTGGNEQFF
TRBV2 - 15 - CASRPRQGPTYEQYF
TRBV5-1 - 13 many CASSFDSAYEQYF
TRBV19 - 17 - CASSRDSALSGANVLTF
TRBV6-6 TRBD1 15 - CASSNTGGRNTEAFF
TRBV28 - 13 - CASVQGGTGELFF
TRBV5-1 - 14 once CASSPGTGYTEAFF
TRBV11-2 - 16 - CASSFNRDQHTDTQYF
TRBV28 - 13 - CASSFLGIFGYTF
TRBV2 - 13 few CASSGPGRGGYTF
TRBV21-1 - 13 few CANLSGTGYEQYF
TRBV4-1 - 15 - CASSQVGQGRLEQYF
TRBV7-8 TRBD2 15 many CASSLVLAGHNEQFF